The present T cell receptor (beta chain) was sequenced within a study of early T cells in non-severe SARS-CoV-2 infection. At least ten counts were recorded for this clonotype. Its antigen is still unknown. General study results and limits: Using VDJdb, the matching emphasized anti-spike CD8 responses while missing private and CD4 specificities.

The germline V gene encodes CDR1 LNHDA and CDR2 SQIVND (reference sequence). The CDR3 loop spans 14 amino acids. V gave up 0 bases and J gave up 6 bases, with 9 bases separating them. In the library, individual cDNA molecules carried attached unique molecular identifiers. In TCRdb, the 5' RACE reads were re-called with MiXCR into one record per CDR3 protein. The sample has tens of thousands of distinct CDR3 sequences; approximately 10% are singletons. The gene calls are TRBV19 and TRBJ2-1; perhaps TRBD2 as D (5 bases). What was sequenced was whole blood. The source of this sequence is an adult who was a healthcare worker with PCR-confirmed SARS-CoV-2 infection or an uninfected control (not recorded which). CDR3 sequence reads: CASSIDPGGNEQFF. CDR3 DNA sequence: TGTGCCAGTAGTATAGATCCCGGAGGCAATGAGCAGTTCTTC.